This T cell receptor beta chain was identified in a study of shared clonotypes between healthy human individuals. About the research overall: Three plates were used per donor for CD4 naive, three for CD4 memory, two for CD8 naive and one for CD8 memory.

This clone came up a few times. The target antigen is unknown. Measured with immunoSEQ multiplex PCR; TCRdb has only the in-frame clones, and not every one. Of about a million clones detected, approximately 70% appear once; the ten largest clones hold about 1.5%. Study-wide findings and caveats: An anticipated effect of sequencing depth on clonotype sharing among donors was recognized.

J gave up 10 bases and V 6 bases, and 5 bases lay outside the gene matches. Germline values: CDR1 MNHEY, CDR2 SVGAGI. CDR3 size: 12 residues. Investigators divided CD4+ cells into CD45RA+ naive and CD45RA-negative memory subsets. This clonotype originated in a man younger than 35 in good health. The rearrangement uses TRBV6-5 and TRBJ2-1, with 8 bases fitting TRBD1. The sample consisted of memory CD4+ T cells sorted from blood. The subset here: CD45RA-negative fraction. The CDR3 reads CASSFDRGEQFF. DNA of the CDR3: TGTGCCAGCAGCTTTGACAGGGGCGAGCAGTTCTTC.